One sample yielded the 11 T cell receptor beta chains listed below, sequenced in a study of response to subunit inactivated influenza vaccine. MiXCR was run by TCRdb on the RT-PCR reads, yielding one entry per CDR3 protein. Among about 540,000 distinct CDR3 sequences listed, around 21% were seen once. The same sample was also studied in work on T cells expressing NK-cell markers. As that report states: 5'RACE template switching with UMIs produced the TCR beta cDNA.

The sample consisted of CD4+ T cells sorted from PBMCs, taken 12 days after vaccination. Source of these receptors: a man aged 50 to 59 who received an inactivated influenza vaccine.

The chain couples TRBV20-1 to TRBJ1-1; possible D gene TRBD1, 6 bases. The CDR3 covers 13 residues. V was pared by 4 bases and J by 3 bases, with 12 bases between. CDR1 and CDR2 (germline): DFQATT, SNEGSKA (reference sequence). The chain's CDR3 is CSANLGTYTEAFF. The DNA for the CDR3 is TGCAGTGCTAATCTGGGGACATACACTGAAGCTTTCTTT.

In its sample, this clonotype was seen once. The chain joins TRBV25-1 to TRBJ1-6, with TRBD1 identical over 9 bases. Germline V gene data show CDR1 as MGHDK and CDR2 as SYGVNS. The CDR3 length is 16 residues. Trimming took 4 bases from V and 6 from J; bases not matched to a gene: 7. The CDR3 region has the DNA TGTGCCAGCAGTGGATCCGGGACAGGGATTAATTCACCCCTCCACTTT. Protein: CASSGSGTGINSPLHF.

This clonotype showed up just a few times. The chain combines TRBV16 with TRBJ1-5; maybe TRBD1 (5 bases). The length of the CDR3 is 16 residues. Germline V gives CDR1 KGHSY, CDR2 FQNENV. V was trimmed by 4 bases and J by 2 bases, leaving 15 bases between them. The CDR3: CASSLLRQTGNQPQHF. The CDR3 bases are TGTGCCAGCAGCCTACTGAGACAGACAGGCAATCAGCCCCAGCATTTT.

This clonotype was detected only a few times. V usage is TRBV20-1 and J usage is TRBJ2-7; 9 bases map to TRBD2. Germline V gene sequence: CDR1 DFQATT, CDR2 SNEGSKA (reference sequence). Losses at the gene ends were 6 bases for V and 6 bases for J; bases not matched to a gene: 12. The CDR3 is made up of 14 amino acids. This CDR3 reads CSAQREGLASEQYF. In DNA, the CDR3 is TGCAGTGCCCAAAGGGAGGGACTAGCAAGCGAGCAGTACTTC.

This clonotype has ten or more counts. The rearrangement links TRBV20-1 to TRBJ2-7; possibly TRBD2 for D (6 bases). V was clipped by 6 bases and J by 3 bases, with 24 bases between them. The CDR3 runs to 16 residues. Germline CDR1 is DFQATT and CDR2 is SNEGSKA (reference sequence). CDR3 in amino acids: CSAPKPRDWINYEQYF. The DNA for the CDR3 is TGCAGTGCCCCGAAACCCCGGGACTGGATTAACTACGAGCAGTACTTC.

The rearrangement links TRBV30 to TRBJ2-2; a possible D gene is TRBD1 (5 bases). The CDR3 consists of 15 residues. Germline CDR1 and CDR2: GTSNPN and SVGIG (reference sequence). The V end was cut by 5 bases, the J end by 6 bases, with 19 bases between. The CDR3 protein is CAWSSGLLRAGELFF. In nucleotides, the CDR3 is TGTGCCTGGTCATCAGGGTTACTTAGGGCCGGGGAGCTGTTTTTT.

This clonotype showed up just a few times. This rearrangement joins TRBV2 to TRBJ2-3; TRBD1 matches at 9 bases. J was trimmed by 8 bases and V by 8 bases; bases with no gene match: 11. CDR1 and CDR2 from the germline V gene are SNHLY and FYNNEI. The CDR3 is made up of 14 amino acids. The CDR3 nucleotides are TGTGCCAGCTCCCTACAGGGGGCGCGGGGTACGCAGTATTTT. Amino acid sequence: CASSLQGARGTQYF.

In its sample, this clonotype was seen many times. The chain recombines TRBV3-1 with TRBJ2-2, with D possibly TRBD1 on 5 matching bases. Per the germline V gene, CDR1 is LGHDT and CDR2 is YNNKEL (reference sequence). The V end was cut by 3 bases, the J end by 7 bases, with 9 bases between. This CDR3 is built from 13 residues. The CDR3 nucleotides are TGTGCCAGCAGCCAGCAGGGAATCGGGGAGCTGTTTTTT. The encoded protein is CASSQQGIGELFF.

This clonotype was counted a single time. The chain carries TRBV5-1 and TRBJ2-7; 7 positions match TRBD2. The V gene end was trimmed by 4 bases and the J gene end by 3 bases; junction bases not matched to a gene: 13. The CDR3 consists of 16 residues. Germline V lookup: CDR1 SGHRS, CDR2 YFSETQ. CDR3 region: CASSAGGAGVYYEQYF. The CDR3 nucleotides read TGCGCCAGCAGCGCCGGAGGGGCGGGAGTTTACTACGAGCAGTACTTC. The full variable domain, rest sourced from reference TRBV5-1 and TRBJ2-7, is KAGVTQTPRYLIKTRGQQVTLSCSPISGHRSVSWYQQTPGQGLQFLFEYFSETQRNKGNFPGRFSGRQFSNSRSEMNVSTLELGDSALYLCASSAGGAGVYYEQYFGPGTRLTVT.

In this sample, this clonotype turned up a few times. V is TRBV5-6 and J is TRBJ2-2, with 9 bases matching TRBD2. V trimming: 0 bases; J trimming: 5 bases; junction bases outside the gene matches: 14. Germline values: CDR1 SGHDT, CDR2 YYEEEE. There are 19 residues in the CDR3. The CDR3 loop is CASSLAPKLSGGLTGELFF. CDR3 in DNA: TGTGCCAGCAGCTTGGCCCCCAAGCTTAGCGGGGGCTTAACCGGGGAGCTGTTTTTT.

The rearrangement joins TRBV3-1 to TRBJ1-1; TRBD1 might be the D (6 bases). Germline V lookup: CDR1 LGHDT, CDR2 YNNKEL (reference sequence). Trimming removed 11 bases at V and 0 bases at J, with 10 bases between. There are 12 residues in the CDR3. The CDR3 region has the DNA TGTGCCGCGGGGGGGCTGAACACTGAAGCTTTCTTT. This codes for CAAGGLNTEAFF.